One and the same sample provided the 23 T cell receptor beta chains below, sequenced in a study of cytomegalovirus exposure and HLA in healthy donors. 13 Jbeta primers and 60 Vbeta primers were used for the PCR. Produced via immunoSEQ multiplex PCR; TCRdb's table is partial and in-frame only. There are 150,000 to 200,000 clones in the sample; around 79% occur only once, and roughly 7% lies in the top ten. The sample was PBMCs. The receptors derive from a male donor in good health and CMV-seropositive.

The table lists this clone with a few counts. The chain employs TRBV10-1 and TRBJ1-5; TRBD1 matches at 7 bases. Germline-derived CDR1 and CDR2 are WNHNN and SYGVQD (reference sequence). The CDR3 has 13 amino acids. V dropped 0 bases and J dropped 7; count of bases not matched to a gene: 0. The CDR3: CASSESGGQPQHF. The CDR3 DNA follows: TGCGCCAGCAGTGAGTCAGGGGGCCAGCCCCAGCATTTT.

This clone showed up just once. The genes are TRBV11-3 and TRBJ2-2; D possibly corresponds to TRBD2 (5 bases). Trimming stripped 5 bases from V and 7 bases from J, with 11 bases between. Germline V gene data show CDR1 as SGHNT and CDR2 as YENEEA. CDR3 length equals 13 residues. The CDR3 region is CASSPSGDGELFF. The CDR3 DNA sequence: TGTGCCAGCAGCCCAAGCGGCGACGGGGAGCTGTTTTTT.

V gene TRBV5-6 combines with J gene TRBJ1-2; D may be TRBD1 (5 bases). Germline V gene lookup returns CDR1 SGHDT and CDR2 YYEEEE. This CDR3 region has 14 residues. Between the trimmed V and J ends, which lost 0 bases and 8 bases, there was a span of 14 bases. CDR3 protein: CASSLEGREGGYTF. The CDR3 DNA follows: TGTGCCAGCAGCTTGGAAGGCAGGGAGGGCGGCTACACCTTC.

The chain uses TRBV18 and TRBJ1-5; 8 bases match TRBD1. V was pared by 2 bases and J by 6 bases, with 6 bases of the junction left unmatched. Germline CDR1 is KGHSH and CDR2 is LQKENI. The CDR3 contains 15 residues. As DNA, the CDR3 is TGTGCCAGCTCACCAGCAGGACAGGGTGTTCAGCCCCAGCATTTT. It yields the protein CASSPAGQGVQPQHF.

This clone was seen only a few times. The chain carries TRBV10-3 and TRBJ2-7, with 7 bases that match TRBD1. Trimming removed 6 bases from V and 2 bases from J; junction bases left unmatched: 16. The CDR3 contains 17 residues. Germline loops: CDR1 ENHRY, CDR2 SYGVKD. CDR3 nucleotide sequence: TGTGCCATCAGCCAAAGCCCCCGGGGCAGGGGGACCTACGAGCAGTACTTC. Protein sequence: CAISQSPRGRGTYEQYF.

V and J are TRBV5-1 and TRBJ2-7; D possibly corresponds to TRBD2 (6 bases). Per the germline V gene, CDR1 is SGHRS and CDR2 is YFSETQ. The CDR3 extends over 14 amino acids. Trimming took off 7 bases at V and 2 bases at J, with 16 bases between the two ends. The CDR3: CASRKDTGAYEQYF. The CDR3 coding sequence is TGCGCCAGCCGTAAAGACACGGGGGCCTACGAGCAGTACTTC.

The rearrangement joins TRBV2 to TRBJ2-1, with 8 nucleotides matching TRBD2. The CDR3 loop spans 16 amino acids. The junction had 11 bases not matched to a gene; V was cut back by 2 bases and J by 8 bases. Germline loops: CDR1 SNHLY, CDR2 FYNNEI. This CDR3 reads CASSEIPSGGFHEQFF. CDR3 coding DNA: TGTGCCAGCAGTGAAATTCCCAGCGGGGGTTTCCATGAGCAGTTCTTC.

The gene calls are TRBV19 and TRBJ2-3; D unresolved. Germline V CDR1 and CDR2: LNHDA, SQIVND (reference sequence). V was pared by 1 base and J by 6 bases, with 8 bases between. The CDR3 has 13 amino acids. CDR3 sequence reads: CASSIAGADTQYF. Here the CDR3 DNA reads TGTGCCAGTAGTATAGCCGGAGCCGATACGCAGTATTTT.

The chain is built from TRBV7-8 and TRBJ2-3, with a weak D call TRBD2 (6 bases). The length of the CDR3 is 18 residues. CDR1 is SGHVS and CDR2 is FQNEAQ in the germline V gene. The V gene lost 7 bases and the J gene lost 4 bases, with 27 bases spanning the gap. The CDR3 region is CASTSLAWAQRIPDTQYF. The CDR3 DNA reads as TGTGCCAGCACCTCCCTAGCGTGGGCACAAAGAATCCCAGATACGCAGTATTTT.

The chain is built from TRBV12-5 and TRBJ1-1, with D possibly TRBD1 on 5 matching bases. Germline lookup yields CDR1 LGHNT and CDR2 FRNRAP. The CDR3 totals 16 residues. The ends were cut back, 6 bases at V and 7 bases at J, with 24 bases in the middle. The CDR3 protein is CASGPATAARVLEAFF. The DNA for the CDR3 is TGTGCTAGTGGCCCCGCGACAGCCGCCAGAGTCCTTGAAGCTTTCTTT.

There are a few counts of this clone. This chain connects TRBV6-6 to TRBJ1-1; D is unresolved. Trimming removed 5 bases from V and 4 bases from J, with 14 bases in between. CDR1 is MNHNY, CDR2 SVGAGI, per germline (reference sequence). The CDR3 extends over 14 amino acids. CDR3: CASSKGGEGTEAFF. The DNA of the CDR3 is TGTGCCAGCAGTAAAGGTGGGGAGGGCACTGAAGCTTTCTTT.

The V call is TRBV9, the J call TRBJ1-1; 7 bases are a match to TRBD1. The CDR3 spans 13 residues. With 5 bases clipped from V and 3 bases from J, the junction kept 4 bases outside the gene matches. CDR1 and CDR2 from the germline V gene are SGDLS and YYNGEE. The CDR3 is CASSYGTDTEAFF. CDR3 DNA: TGTGCCAGCAGTTATGGGACAGACACTGAAGCTTTCTTT.

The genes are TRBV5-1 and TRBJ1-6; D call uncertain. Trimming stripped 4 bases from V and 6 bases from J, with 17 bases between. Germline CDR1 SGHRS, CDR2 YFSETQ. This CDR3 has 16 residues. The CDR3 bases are TGCGCCAGCAGCCCCCTTCCGGGAGGTCTTAATTCACCCCTCCACTTT. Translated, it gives CASSPLPGGLNSPLHF. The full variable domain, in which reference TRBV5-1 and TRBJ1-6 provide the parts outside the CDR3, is KAGVTQTPRYLIKTRGQQVTLSCSPISGHRSVSWYQQTPGQGLQFLFEYFSETQRNKGNFPGRFSGRQFSNSRSEMNVSTLELGDSALYLCASSPLPGGLNSPLHFGNGTRLTVT.

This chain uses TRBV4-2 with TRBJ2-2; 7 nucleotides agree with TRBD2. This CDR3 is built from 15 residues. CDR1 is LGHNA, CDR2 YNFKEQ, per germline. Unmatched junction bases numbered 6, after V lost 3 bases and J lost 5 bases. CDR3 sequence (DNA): TGTGCCAGCAGCCAGTCCAGGGAGGGTACCGGGGAGCTGTTTTTT. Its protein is CASSQSREGTGELFF.

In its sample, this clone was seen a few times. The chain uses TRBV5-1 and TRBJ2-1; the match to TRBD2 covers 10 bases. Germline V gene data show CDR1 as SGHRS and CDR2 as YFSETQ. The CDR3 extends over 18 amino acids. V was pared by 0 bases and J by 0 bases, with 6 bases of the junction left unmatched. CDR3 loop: CASSLGLAGVSSYNEQFF. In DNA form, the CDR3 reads TGCGCCAGCAGCTTGGGGCTAGCGGGAGTTAGCTCCTACAATGAGCAGTTCTTC. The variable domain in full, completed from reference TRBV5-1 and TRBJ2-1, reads KAGVTQTPRYLIKTRGQQVTLSCSPISGHRSVSWYQQTPGQGLQFLFEYFSETQRNKGNFPGRFSGRQFSNSRSEMNVSTLELGDSALYLCASSLGLAGVSSYNEQFFGPGTRLTVL.

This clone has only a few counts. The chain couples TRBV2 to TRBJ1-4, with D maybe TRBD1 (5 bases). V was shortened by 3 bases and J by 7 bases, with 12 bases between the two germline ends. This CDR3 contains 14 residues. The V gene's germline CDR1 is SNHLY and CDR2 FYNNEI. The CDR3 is CASSDGQGSEKLFF. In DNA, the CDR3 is TGTGCCAGCAGTGATGGGCAGGGTAGTGAAAAACTGTTTTTT.

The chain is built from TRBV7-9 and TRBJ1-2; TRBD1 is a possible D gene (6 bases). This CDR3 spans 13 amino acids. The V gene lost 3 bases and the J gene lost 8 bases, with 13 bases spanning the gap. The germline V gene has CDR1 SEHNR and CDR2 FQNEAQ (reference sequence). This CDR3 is CASSFLDSKGYTF. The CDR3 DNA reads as TGTGCCAGCAGCTTTCTGGACAGTAAGGGCTACACCTTC.

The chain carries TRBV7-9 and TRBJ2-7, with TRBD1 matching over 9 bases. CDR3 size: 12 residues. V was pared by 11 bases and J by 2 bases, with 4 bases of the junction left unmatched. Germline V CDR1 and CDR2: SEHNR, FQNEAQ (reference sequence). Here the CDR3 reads CAGTGGTYEQYF. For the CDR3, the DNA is TGTGCCGGAACAGGGGGCACCTACGAGCAGTACTTC.

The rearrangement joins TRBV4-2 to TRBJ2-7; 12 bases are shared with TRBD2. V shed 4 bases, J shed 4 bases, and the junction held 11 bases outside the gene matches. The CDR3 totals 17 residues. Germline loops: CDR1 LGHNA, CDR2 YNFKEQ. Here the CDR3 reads CASSPRGPGLAGYEQYF. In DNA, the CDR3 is TGTGCCAGCAGCCCCCGGGGCCCTGGACTAGCGGGGTACGAGCAGTACTTC.

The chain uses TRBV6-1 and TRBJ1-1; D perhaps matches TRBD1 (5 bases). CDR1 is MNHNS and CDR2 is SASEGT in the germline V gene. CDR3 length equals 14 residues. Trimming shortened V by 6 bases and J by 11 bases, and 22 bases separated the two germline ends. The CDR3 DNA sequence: TGTGCCAGCAGCTCTAGAAGGGGCACCGCGGACGCTTTCTTT. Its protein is CASSSRRGTADAFF.

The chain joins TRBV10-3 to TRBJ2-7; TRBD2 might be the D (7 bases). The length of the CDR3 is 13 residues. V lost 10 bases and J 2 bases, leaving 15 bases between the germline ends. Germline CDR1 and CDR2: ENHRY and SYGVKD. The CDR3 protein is CATKGEGTYEQYF. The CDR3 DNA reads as TGTGCCACCAAGGGGGAGGGAACCTACGAGCAGTACTTC.

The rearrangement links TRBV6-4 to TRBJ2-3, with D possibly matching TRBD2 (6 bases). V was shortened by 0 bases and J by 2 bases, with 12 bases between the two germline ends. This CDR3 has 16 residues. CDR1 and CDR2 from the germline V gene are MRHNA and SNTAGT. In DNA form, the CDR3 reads TGTGCCAGCAGTGACTCACACCTAGCGCACACAGATACGCAGTATTTT. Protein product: CASSDSHLAHTDTQYF.

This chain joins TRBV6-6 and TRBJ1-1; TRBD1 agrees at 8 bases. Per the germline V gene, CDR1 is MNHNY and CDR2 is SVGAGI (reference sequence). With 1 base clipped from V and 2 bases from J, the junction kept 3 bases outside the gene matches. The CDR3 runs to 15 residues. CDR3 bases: TGTGCCAGCAGTTACTGGACAGGGCCCAACACTGAAGCTTTCTTT. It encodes CASSYWTGPNTEAFF.